The rows below give T cell receptor beta chains drawn from one sample of a study of naive and memory T cell subsets. TCRdb passed the UMI-ligation and nested PCR reads through MiXCR, listing each CDR3 protein once. The table lists about 150,000 distinct CDR3 sequences, over 15% of them singletons. The source material was naive CD4+ T cells from blood. These receptors were obtained from a human donor in good health. Both conserved end residues are part of each CDR3. Each record gives: CDR3 length, V gene, clone size, J gene, D gene, CDR3 protein, CDR3 DNA. A D gene is named only where the DNA matches it firmly. Rows give clone size only sometimes, using once, few, many, or a class for an expanded clone.

CDR3 length: 15
V gene: TRBV6-5
clone size: few
J gene: TRBJ2-7
D gene: TRBD2
CDR3 protein: CASRGLAESSYEQYF
CDR3 DNA: TGTGCCAGCAGGGGACTAGCGGAAAGCTCCTACGAGCAGTACTTC

CDR3 length: 14
V gene: TRBV18
clone size: NA
J gene: TRBJ1-5
D gene: NA
CDR3 protein: CASSPQDSNQPQHF
CDR3 DNA: TGTGCCAGCTCACCACAGGATAGCAATCAGCCCCAGCATTTT

CDR3 length: 16
V gene: TRBV30
clone size: NA
J gene: TRBJ2-1
D gene: NA
CDR3 protein: CAWKASSRPAYNEQFF
CDR3 DNA: TGTGCCTGGAAGGCTTCCAGCAGGCCAGCCTACAATGAGCAGTTCTTC

CDR3 length: 16
V gene: TRBV12-3/TRBV12-4
clone size: NA
J gene: TRBJ2-1
D gene: TRBD1
CDR3 protein: CASNDPSGGLNNEQFF
CDR3 DNA: TGTGCCAGCAACGACCCCTCAGGGGGTCTTAACAATGAGCAGTTCTTC

CDR3 length: 15
V gene: TRBV12-3/TRBV12-4
clone size: few
J gene: TRBJ2-7
D gene: TRBD2
CDR3 protein: CASSPASGRGYEQYF
CDR3 DNA: TGTGCCAGCAGTCCAGCTAGCGGGAGGGGCTACGAGCAGTACTTC

CDR3 length: 14
V gene: TRBV24-1
clone size: NA
J gene: TRBJ2-1
D gene: NA
CDR3 protein: CATSEARSYNEQFF
CDR3 DNA: TGTGCCACCAGCGAGGCAAGGTCCTACAATGAGCAGTTCTTC

CDR3 length: 16
V gene: TRBV7-2
clone size: few
J gene: TRBJ2-2
D gene: TRBD2
CDR3 protein: CASRSTSGINTGELFF
CDR3 DNA: TGTGCCAGCCGCTCGACTAGCGGAATTAACACCGGGGAGCTGTTTTTT

CDR3 length: 14
V gene: TRBV12-3/TRBV12-4
clone size: NA
J gene: TRBJ2-3
D gene: NA
CDR3 protein: CASSYRRATDTQYF
CDR3 DNA: TGTGCCAGCAGCTATCGGAGGGCCACAGATACGCAGTATTTT

CDR3 length: 15
V gene: TRBV7-8
clone size: NA
J gene: TRBJ2-7
D gene: NA
CDR3 protein: CASSLVGVPSYEQYF
CDR3 DNA: TGTGCCAGCAGCTTAGTGGGGGTCCCCTCCTACGAGCAGTACTTC

CDR3 length: 13
V gene: TRBV24-1
clone size: many
J gene: TRBJ2-1
D gene: NA
CDR3 protein: CATSDGVMDEQFF
CDR3 DNA: TGTGCCACCAGTGATGGCGTAATGGATGAGCAGTTCTTC

CDR3 length: 17
V gene: TRBV6-5
clone size: few
J gene: TRBJ2-1
D gene: TRBD2
CDR3 protein: CASSYGTSGSPYNEQFF
CDR3 DNA: TGTGCCAGCAGTTACGGTACTAGCGGGAGTCCCTACAATGAGCAGTTCTTC

CDR3 length: 16
V gene: TRBV5-1
clone size: few
J gene: TRBJ2-7
D gene: TRBD2
CDR3 protein: CASSPPGLAGALEQYF
CDR3 DNA: TGCGCCAGCAGCCCGCCCGGACTAGCCGGAGCACTCGAGCAGTACTTC

CDR3 length: 16
V gene: TRBV6-5
clone size: few
J gene: TRBJ2-7
D gene: TRBD2
CDR3 protein: CASSRTTSGSSYEQYF
CDR3 DNA: TGTGCCAGCAGTCGAACGACTAGCGGGAGCTCCTACGAGCAGTACTTC

CDR3 length: 16
V gene: TRBV4-1
clone size: NA
J gene: TRBJ2-7
D gene: TRBD1
CDR3 protein: CASSPTGGGSSYEQYF
CDR3 DNA: TGCGCCAGCAGCCCCACAGGGGGCGGGAGCTCCTACGAGCAGTACTTC

CDR3 length: 18
V gene: TRBV27
clone size: few
J gene: TRBJ2-7
D gene: TRBD2
CDR3 protein: CASSSRSSSLAGAYEQYF
CDR3 DNA: TGTGCCAGCAGTTCTCGGTCCAGCTCCCTAGCGGGAGCCTACGAGCAGTACTTC

CDR3 length: 18
V gene: TRBV18
clone size: many
J gene: TRBJ2-5
D gene: TRBD2
CDR3 protein: CASSPPGLAGGVGETQYF
CDR3 DNA: TGTGCCAGCTCACCACCGGGACTAGCGGGAGGAGTGGGAGAGACCCAGTACTTC

CDR3 length: 16
V gene: TRBV5-4
clone size: NA
J gene: TRBJ2-1
D gene: TRBD2
CDR3 protein: CASSFRLAGGHNEQFF
CDR3 DNA: TGTGCCAGCAGCTTCAGACTAGCGGGAGGGCACAATGAGCAGTTCTTC

CDR3 length: 13
V gene: TRBV3-1
clone size: NA
J gene: TRBJ2-5
D gene: NA
CDR3 protein: CASSLGRLETQYF
CDR3 DNA: TGTGCCAGCAGCCTTGGCAGGTTGGAGACCCAGTACTTC

CDR3 length: 15
V gene: TRBV24-1
clone size: NA
J gene: TRBJ2-3
D gene: TRBD2
CDR3 protein: CATSSKREARDTQYF
CDR3 DNA: TGTGCCACCAGTTCGAAGCGGGAGGCTCGGGATACGCAGTATTTT

CDR3 length: 16
V gene: TRBV4-2
clone size: once
J gene: TRBJ2-1
D gene: NA
CDR3 protein: CASSLTPGAAADEQFF
CDR3 DNA: TGTGCCAGCAGCCTCACCCCGGGGGCGGCCGCAGATGAGCAGTTCTTC

CDR3 length: 14
V gene: TRBV20-1
clone size: few
J gene: TRBJ2-7
D gene: NA
CDR3 protein: CSGLDRSFSYEQYF
CDR3 DNA: TGCAGTGGCCTCGACAGATCGTTCTCCTACGAGCAGTACTTC